By its share, the clone carrying this TCR beta chain is medium-sized. Assay used: immunoSEQ multiplex PCR; TCRdb lists only in-frame clones, some missing. The repertoire includes roughly 6,900 clones, around 23% of them detected once, and roughly 4% sits in the top ten. The data stem from a study of graft-versus-host responses after intestinal transplantation. Across the whole study: Multivisceral, liver-intestinal, or isolated intestinal grafts went to recipients.

CDR1 and CDR2 from the germline V gene are SGHTA and FQGNSA. The length of the CDR3 is 14 residues. With 3 bases clipped from V and 5 bases from J, the junction kept 5 bases outside the gene matches. The sample consisted of alloreactive CD4+ T cells from a mixed lymphocyte reaction culture, taken before transplantation. Described subset: CFSE-low proliferating T cells sorted from roughly six-day pre-transplant mixed lymphocyte reaction (GvH or HvG direction). The sequence came from a human patient who was an organ donor for intestinal transplantation. The chain has TRBV7-2 and TRBJ2-5; TRBD2 matches 8 bases. The CDR3 spells CASSFGLAMETQYF. Here the CDR3 DNA reads TGTGCCAGCAGCTTCGGACTAGCTATGGAGACCCAGTACTTC.